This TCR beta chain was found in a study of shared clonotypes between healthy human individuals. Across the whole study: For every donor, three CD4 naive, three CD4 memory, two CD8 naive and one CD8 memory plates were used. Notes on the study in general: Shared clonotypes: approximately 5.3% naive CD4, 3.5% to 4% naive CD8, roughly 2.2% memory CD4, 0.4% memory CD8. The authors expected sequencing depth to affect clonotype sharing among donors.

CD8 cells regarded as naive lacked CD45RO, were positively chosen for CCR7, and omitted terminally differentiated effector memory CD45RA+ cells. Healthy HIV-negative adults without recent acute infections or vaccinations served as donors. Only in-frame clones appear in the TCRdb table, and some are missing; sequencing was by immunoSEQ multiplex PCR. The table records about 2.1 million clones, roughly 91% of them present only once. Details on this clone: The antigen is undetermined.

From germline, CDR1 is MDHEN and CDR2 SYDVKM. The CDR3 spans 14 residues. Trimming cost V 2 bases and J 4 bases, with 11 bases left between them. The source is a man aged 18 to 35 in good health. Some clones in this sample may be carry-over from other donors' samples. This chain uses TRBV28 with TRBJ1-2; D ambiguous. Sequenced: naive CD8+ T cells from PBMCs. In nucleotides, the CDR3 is TGTGCCAGCAGTTTACTGAGGCGGACCTATGGCTACACCTTC. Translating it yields CASSLLRRTYGYTF.